Each of the 11 T cell receptor beta chains below was sequenced from the same sample in a study of cytomegalovirus exposure and HLA in healthy donors. 60 Vbeta and 13 Jbeta primers were used in PCR. Clones were read by immunoSEQ multiplex PCR, and TCRdb kept only the in-frame ones, dropping some. Across 130,000 to 150,000 clones, the top ten clones capture around 1.7% of the sample. The specimen sequenced was PBMCs. The receptors here all came from a woman in her 50s in good health and CMV-seronegative.

V usage is TRBV28 and J usage is TRBJ1-4, with 12 positions matching TRBD1. V shed 3 bases and J 5 bases; nucleotides not matched to a gene: 1. The CDR3 extends over 15 amino acids. The germline gives CDR1 MDHEN, CDR2 SYDVKM. Here the CDR3 reads CASSLGQGANEKLFF. CDR3 nucleotides: TGTGCCAGCAGTTTGGGACAGGGGGCAAATGAAAAACTGTTTTTT.

The chain joins TRBV28 to TRBJ2-7; D gene unclear. The CDR3 consists of 11 residues. Per the germline V gene, CDR1 is MDHEN and CDR2 is SYDVKM. Trimming left V 6 bases short and J 6 bases short, with 9 bases between. The CDR3 here is CASSPAAEQYF. CDR3 nucleotide sequence: TGTGCCAGCAGCCCGGCGGCCGAGCAGTACTTC.

V usage is TRBV21-1 and J usage is TRBJ1-2; TRBD1 is taken as the D call from the table, unchecked against the DNA. TRBV21-1 is given as a pseudogene. This CDR3 is 12 amino acids long. The CDR3 region is CASSKGTDGYTF. DNA of the CDR3: TGTGCCAGCAGCAAAGGGACAGATGGCTACACCTTC.

This sequence joins TRBV19 and TRBJ1-1; D gene uncertain. CDR1 and CDR2 from the germline V gene are LNHDA and SQIVND (reference sequence). V was shortened by 2 bases and J by 1 base, with 14 bases between the two germline ends. This CDR3 region has 16 residues. This chain's CDR3 is CASSISKVGRNTEAFF. In nucleotides, the CDR3 is TGTGCCAGTAGTATAAGTAAGGTGGGCAGGAACACTGAAGCTTTCTTT.

The chain recombines TRBV30 with TRBJ2-5; D might be TRBD1 (6 bases). In germline, CDR1 is GTSNPN, CDR2 SVGIG (reference sequence). The V end lost 0 bases, the J end lost 4 bases, and 9 bases lay between the germline ends. CDR3 length: 13 amino acids. CDR3 DNA sequence: TGTGCCTGGAGTGTACAAGGGGGAGAGACCCAGTACTTC. Translated, it gives CAWSVQGGETQYF.

The CDR3 DNA reads as TGTGCCAGCAGCGCCCTCAGGAGGACTTCCACAGATACGCAGTATTTT. Translation: CASSALRRTSTDTQYF. The chain recombines TRBV7-8 with TRBJ2-3, with a possible D match to TRBD2 (5 bases). Germline lookup yields CDR1 SGHVS and CDR2 FQNEAQ. The CDR3 has 16 amino acids. Trimming removed 5 bases at V and 2 bases at J, with 17 bases between.

The chain uses TRBV25-1 and TRBJ1-2, with 7 bases aligning to TRBD1. CDR3 length: 15 amino acids. Germline V gene sequence: CDR1 MGHDK, CDR2 SYGVNS. Germline trimming cut 3 bases from V and 8 bases from J; bases unmatched to any gene: 12. CDR3 nucleotide sequence: TGTGCCAGCAGTGATCCCGCTCAGGGGGTTGGGGGCTACACCTTC. This gives the protein CASSDPAQGVGGYTF.

This CDR3 is CASSREGDEQYF. CDR3 nucleotides: TGTGCCAGCAGCCGAGAGGGGGACGAGCAGTACTTC. The J gene is TRBJ2-7, the V gene TRBV11-3, with a possible D match to TRBD1 (6 bases). The CDR3 spans 12 residues. V lost 5 bases, J lost 5 bases, and 10 bases lay in between. Germline assignment: CDR1 SGHNT and CDR2 YENEEA.

CDR3 in amino acids: CASSPRLAGGGTYNEQFF. CDR3 DNA sequence: TGTGCCAGCAGCCCCCGACTAGCGGGAGGGGGGACCTACAATGAGCAGTTCTTC. The chain is built from TRBV11-3 and TRBJ2-1, with 14 nucleotides matching TRBD2. CDR3 size: 18 residues. The V gene end was trimmed by 5 bases and the J gene end by 2 bases; junction bases not matched to a gene: 8. From germline, CDR1 is SGHNT and CDR2 YENEEA.

CDR3 in amino acids: CATSRATPTGGRYGYTF. As DNA, the CDR3 is TGTGCCACCAGCAGAGCCACGCCGACAGGGGGGAGATATGGCTACACCTTC. The genes are TRBV15 and TRBJ1-2; 9 bases line up with TRBD1. The germline V gene encodes CDR1 LNHNV and CDR2 YYDKDF (reference sequence). The CDR3 is made up of 17 amino acids. Trimming removed 1 base from V and 5 bases from J; junction bases left unmatched: 11.

The gene calls are TRBV6-5 and TRBJ2-3; 9 positions match TRBD2. V trimming: 4 bases; J trimming: 4 bases; junction bases outside the gene matches: 9. From germline, CDR1 is MNHEY and CDR2 SVGAGI. CDR3 length: 16 residues. CDR3 sequence (DNA): TGTGCCAGCAGTTGGGGACTAGCCGTCAGCCCAGATACGCAGTATTTT. Its translation is CASSWGLAVSPDTQYF.